This T cell receptor (beta chain) was sequenced during a study of blood T cell repertoires in COVID-19. Across the whole study: Some COVID-19 samples were acute and others convalescent; all came from the United States, Italy and Spain.

Generated by immunoSEQ multiplex PCR, the TCRdb table keeps only in-frame clones and is missing some. In the table there are some 150,000 clones, about 89% of which are singletons. The CDR3 contains 15 residues. J was trimmed by 0 bases and V by 3 bases; bases with no gene match: 5. Germline CDR1 is SGHRS and CDR2 is YFSETQ. Sequencing input: peripheral blood. The TCR comes from a middle-aged man with acute or convalescent COVID-19. V and J are TRBV5-1 and TRBJ1-1; 7 nucleotides match TRBD1. This CDR3 reads CASSSWDSMNTEAFF. The CDR3 nucleotides read TGCGCCAGCAGCTCCTGGGACAGCATGAACACTGAAGCTTTCTTT.